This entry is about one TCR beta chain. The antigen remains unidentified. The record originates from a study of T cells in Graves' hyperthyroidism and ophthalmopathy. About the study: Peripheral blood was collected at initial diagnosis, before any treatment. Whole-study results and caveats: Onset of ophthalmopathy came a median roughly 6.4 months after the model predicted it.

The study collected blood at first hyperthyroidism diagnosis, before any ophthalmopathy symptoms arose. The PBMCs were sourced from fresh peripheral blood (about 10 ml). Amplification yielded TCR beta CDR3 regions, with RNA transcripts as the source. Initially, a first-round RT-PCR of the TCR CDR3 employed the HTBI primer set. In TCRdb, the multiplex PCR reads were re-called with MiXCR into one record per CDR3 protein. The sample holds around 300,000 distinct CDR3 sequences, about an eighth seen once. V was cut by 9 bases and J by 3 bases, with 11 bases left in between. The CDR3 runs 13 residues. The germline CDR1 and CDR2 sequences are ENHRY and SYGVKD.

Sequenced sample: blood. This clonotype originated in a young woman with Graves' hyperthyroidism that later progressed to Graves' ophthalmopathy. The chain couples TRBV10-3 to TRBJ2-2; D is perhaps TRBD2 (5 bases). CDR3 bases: TGTGCCATACTCCGGGGAGACACCGGGGAGCTGTTTTTT. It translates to CAILRGDTGELFF.